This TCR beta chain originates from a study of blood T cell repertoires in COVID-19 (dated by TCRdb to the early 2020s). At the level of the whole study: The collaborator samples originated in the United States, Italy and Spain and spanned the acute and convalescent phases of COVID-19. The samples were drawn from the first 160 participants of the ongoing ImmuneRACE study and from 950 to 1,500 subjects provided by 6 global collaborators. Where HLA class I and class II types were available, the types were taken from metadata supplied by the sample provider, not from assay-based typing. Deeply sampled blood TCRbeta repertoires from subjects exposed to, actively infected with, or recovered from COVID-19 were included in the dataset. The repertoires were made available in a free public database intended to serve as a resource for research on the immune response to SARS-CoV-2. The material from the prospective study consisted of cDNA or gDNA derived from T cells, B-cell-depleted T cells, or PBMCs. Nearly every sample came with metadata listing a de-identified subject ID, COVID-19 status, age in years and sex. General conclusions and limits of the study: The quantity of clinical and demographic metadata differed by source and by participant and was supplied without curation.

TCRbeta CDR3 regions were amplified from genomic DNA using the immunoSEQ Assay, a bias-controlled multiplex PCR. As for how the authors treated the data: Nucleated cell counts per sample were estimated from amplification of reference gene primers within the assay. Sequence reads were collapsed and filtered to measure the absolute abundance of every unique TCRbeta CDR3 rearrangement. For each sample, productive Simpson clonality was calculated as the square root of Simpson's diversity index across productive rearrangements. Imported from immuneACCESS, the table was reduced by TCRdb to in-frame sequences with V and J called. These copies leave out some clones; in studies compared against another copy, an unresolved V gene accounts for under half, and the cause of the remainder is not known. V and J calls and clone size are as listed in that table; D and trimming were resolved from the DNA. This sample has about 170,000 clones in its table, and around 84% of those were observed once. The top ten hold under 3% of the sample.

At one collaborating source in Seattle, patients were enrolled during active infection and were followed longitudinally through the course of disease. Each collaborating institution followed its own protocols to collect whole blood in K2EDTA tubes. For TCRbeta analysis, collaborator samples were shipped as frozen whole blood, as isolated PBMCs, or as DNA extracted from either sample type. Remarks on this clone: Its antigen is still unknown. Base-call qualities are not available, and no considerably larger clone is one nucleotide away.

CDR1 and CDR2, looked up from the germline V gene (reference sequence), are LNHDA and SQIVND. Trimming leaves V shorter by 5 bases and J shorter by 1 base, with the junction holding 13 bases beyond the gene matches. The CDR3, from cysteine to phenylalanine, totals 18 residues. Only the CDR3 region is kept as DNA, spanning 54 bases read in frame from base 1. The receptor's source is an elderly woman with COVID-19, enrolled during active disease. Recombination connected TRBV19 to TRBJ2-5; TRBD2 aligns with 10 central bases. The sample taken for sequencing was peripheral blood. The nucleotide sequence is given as TGTGCCAGTAGTCTGGGCGCTAGCGGGAGTTTCGGCCAAGAGACCCAGTACTTC. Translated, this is CASSLGASGSFGQETQYF.